Listed below are T cell receptor beta chains from one sample, sequenced in a study of T cells in Graves' hyperthyroidism and ophthalmopathy. Each CDR3 protein gets one entry after TCRdb re-called the multiplex PCR reads with MiXCR. The sample contains some 210,000 distinct CDR3 sequences, over 15% of which appear only once. Sequencing used blood. These receptors were obtained from a man between 45 and 60 years old with Graves' hyperthyroidism. The CDR3 runs from the conserved cysteine through the conserved F or W. Each record gives: clone size, V gene, J gene, D gene, CDR3 protein, CDR3 DNA. A D gene is named only where the DNA matches it firmly. The size entry is marked missing in some rows and otherwise reads once, few, many or a size class.

many	TRBV28	TRBJ2-5	-	CASSPRWQSETQYF	TGTGCCAGCAGCCCCCGCTGGCAGTCGGAGACCCAGTACTTC
many	TRBV6-1	TRBJ2-7	TRBD2	CASRAGLATTYEQYF	TGTGCCAGCAGGGCCGGACTAGCGACCACCTACGAGCAGTACTTC
-	TRBV12-5	TRBJ2-1	-	CASGLVLDRSYNEQFF	TGTGCTAGTGGTTTGGTCCTGGACAGAAGTTACAATGAGCAGTTCTTC
few	TRBV19	TRBJ1-2	TRBD1	CASSSPRGRYNYGYTF	TGTGCCAGTAGTAGCCCGAGGGGGCGTTACAACTATGGCTACACCTTC
many	TRBV20-1	TRBJ2-5	-	CSAENQETQYF	TGCAGTGCAGAGAACCAAGAGACCCAGTACTTC
many	TRBV7-9	TRBJ2-1	-	CASSFRLDEQFF	TGTGCCAGCAGCTTTCGGCTCGATGAGCAGTTCTTC
many	TRBV7-2	TRBJ2-1	-	CASSLVSDYNEQFF	TGTGCCAGCAGCTTAGTTTCTGACTACAATGAGCAGTTCTTC
-	TRBV4-2	TRBJ2-2	TRBD1	CASSPRTGKLTTGELFF	TGTGCCAGCAGCCCCCGGACAGGGAAACTTACTACCGGGGAGCTGTTTTTT
few	TRBV19	TRBJ2-3	TRBD2	CASSSGTSEYTDTQYF	TGTGCCAGTAGTTCAGGGACTAGCGAATACACAGATACGCAGTATTTT
many	TRBV11-2	TRBJ2-1	-	CASSLDIGGWNEQFF	TGTGCCAGCAGCTTAGATATTGGGGGTTGGAATGAGCAGTTCTTC
-	TRBV6-2/TRBV6-3	TRBJ2-2	TRBD2	CASSYPGGRGGGELFF	TGTGCCAGCAGTTATCCGGGCGGGAGAGGAGGCGGGGAGCTGTTTTTT
-	TRBV6-5	TRBJ2-1	TRBD2	CASSENYGRFNEQFF	TGTGCCAGCAGCGAGAATTACGGGAGGTTTAATGAGCAGTTCTTC
few	TRBV19	TRBJ2-1	-	CASNALGTEQFF	TGTGCCAGTAACGCTCTAGGTACTGAGCAGTTCTTC
many	TRBV3-1	TRBJ1-2	-	CASSQPGRDYGYTF	TGTGCCAGCAGCCAACCAGGACGGGACTATGGCTACACCTTC
-	TRBV20-1	TRBJ2-2	-	CSAWDLRSAGELFF	TGCAGTGCTTGGGATCTTAGGAGTGCCGGGGAGCTGTTTTTT
-	TRBV5-1	TRBJ2-7	TRBD2	CASSLGLAGAIYEQYF	TGCGCCAGCAGCTTAGGACTAGCGGGAGCCATCTACGAGCAGTACTTC
few	TRBV30	TRBJ1-6	-	CAWNGGLGYGSYNSPLHF	TGTGCCTGGAACGGCGGCCTAGGGTATGGCTCCTATAATTCACCCCTCCACTTT
-	TRBV28	TRBJ1-4	TRBD1	CASSPAGTENEKLFF	TGTGCCAGCAGCCCAGCCGGGACAGAGAATGAAAAACTGTTTTTT
few	TRBV6-2/TRBV6-3	TRBJ2-4	TRBD1	CASLGDRGDGDIQYF	TGTGCCAGCCTGGGGGACAGGGGAGATGGAGACATTCAGTACTTC
many	TRBV20-1	TRBJ2-7	-	CSARAFSGRTRYEQYF	TGCAGTGCTAGAGCGTTTTCAGGGCGCACGCGCTACGAGCAGTACTTC
many	TRBV6-2/TRBV6-3	TRBJ1-5	-	CASSYSNWEVQPQHF	TGTGCCAGCAGTTATTCTAATTGGGAGGTTCAGCCCCAGCATTTT
many	TRBV30	TRBJ1-2	-	CAWSAGSDGYTF	TGTGCCTGGAGTGCTGGCAGCGATGGCTACACCTTC
-	TRBV12-3/TRBV12-4	TRBJ1-5	-	CASSLAQGGGQPQHF	TGTGCCAGCAGCCTTGCCCAGGGAGGCGGTCAGCCCCAGCATTTT
many	TRBV6-2/TRBV6-3	TRBJ1-5	-	CASSYSRSSLANQPQHF	TGTGCCAGCAGTTACTCAAGGAGCAGTTTGGCGAATCAGCCCCAGCATTTT
many	TRBV20-1	TRBJ2-7	-	CSPLSPAGYEQYF	TGCAGTCCCCTTTCCCCAGCCGGATACGAGCAGTACTTC
few	TRBV2	TRBJ1-6	TRBD1	CASSPGQGTDSPLHF	TGTGCCAGCAGCCCGGGACAGGGGACGGATTCACCCCTCCACTTT
-	TRBV6-1	TRBJ2-2	-	CASRAGHSTGELFF	TGTGCCAGCCGGGCGGGGCATAGCACCGGGGAGCTGTTTTTT
-	TRBV20-1	TRBJ1-5	-	CSARDPSQPQHF	TGCAGTGCTAGAGATCCCAGTCAGCCCCAGCATTTT
many	TRBV27	TRBJ2-7	TRBD2	CASSPIAGVSEQYF	TGTGCCAGCAGTCCTATAGCGGGAGTAAGTGAGCAGTACTTC
many	TRBV28	TRBJ2-4	-	CASKGLALAKNIQYF	TGTGCCAGCAAGGGGCTAGCCTTGGCCAAAAACATTCAGTACTTC
many	TRBV27	TRBJ1-5	-	CASSSVNQPQHF	TGTGCCAGCAGTTCCGTCAATCAGCCCCAGCATTTT
many	TRBV2	TRBJ2-7	-	CASTSGSLSYEQYF	TGTGCCAGCACCTCCGGGAGCCTCTCCTACGAGCAGTACTTC
-	TRBV7-8	TRBJ2-2	-	CASSPRTVRNTGELFF	TGTGCCAGCAGCCCGCGGACAGTGAGGAACACCGGGGAGCTGTTTTTT
many	TRBV5-1	TRBJ2-7	-	CASSEWGPGHEQYF	TGCGCCAGCAGTGAATGGGGGCCAGGCCACGAGCAGTACTTC
few	TRBV7-2	TRBJ2-7	-	CASSSGPDTYEQYF	TGTGCCAGCAGCTCAGGACCTGATACCTACGAGCAGTACTTC
few	TRBV5-1	TRBJ2-2	-	CASVGDMNTGELFF	TGCGCCAGCGTAGGAGATATGAACACCGGGGAGCTGTTTTTT
few	TRBV19	TRBJ2-4	TRBD1	CASSTSGGAGNIQYF	TGTGCCAGTAGTACCTCAGGGGGCGCAGGAAACATTCAGTACTTC
many	TRBV20-1	TRBJ1-5	-	CSARDQGDNQPQHF	TGCAGTGCTAGAGATCAAGGCGACAATCAGCCCCAGCATTTT
-	TRBV4-1	TRBJ2-7	TRBD2	CASSRDTRPGLADEQYF	TGCGCCAGCAGCCGCGATACCCGCCCGGGACTAGCCGACGAGCAGTACTTC
-	TRBV9	TRBJ2-5	-	CASSVAVWPDQPGRETQYF	TGTGCCAGCAGCGTAGCTGTGTGGCCGGACCAGCCAGGTAGAGAGACCCAGTACTTC
-	TRBV10-3	TRBJ1-1	-	CAISDPKGAFF	TGTGCCATCAGTGACCCCAAGGGAGCTTTCTTT
many	TRBV7-9	TRBJ1-1	-	CASSLEAQEAFF	TGTGCCAGCAGCTTAGAGGCCCAAGAAGCTTTCTTT
many	TRBV20-1	TRBJ2-7	TRBD2	CSARVGLAGVSEQYF	TGCAGTGCTAGAGTGGGACTAGCGGGAGTAAGCGAGCAGTACTTC
-	TRBV25-1	TRBJ2-5	TRBD2	CASSEYRGLAGQETQYF	TGTGCCAGCAGTGAATATCGGGGACTAGCGGGCCAAGAGACCCAGTACTTC
few	TRBV28	TRBJ2-1	-	CASSRGPHEQFF	TGTGCCAGCAGCCGCGGACCCCATGAGCAGTTCTTC
many	TRBV18	TRBJ2-3	TRBD1	CASSEGQGVDTQYF	TGTGCCAGCTCGGAAGGACAGGGTGTAGATACGCAGTATTTT
-	TRBV5-6	TRBJ2-1	-	CASSSLSGHYNEQFF	TGTGCCAGCAGCTCCCTTTCGGGGCACTACAATGAGCAGTTCTTC
few	TRBV28	TRBJ1-2	-	CASSFTGMVYGYTF	TGTGCCAGCAGTTTCACAGGGATGGTCTATGGCTACACCTTC
many	TRBV5-1	TRBJ2-5	TRBD2	CASKEGSGIQETQYF	TGCGCCAGCAAGGAGGGGAGCGGGATCCAAGAGACCCAGTACTTC
few	TRBV6-1	TRBJ2-4	TRBD1	CASSLDREAKNIQYF	TGTGCCAGCAGTCTGGACAGGGAAGCCAAAAACATTCAGTACTTC
-	TRBV11-3	TRBJ2-7	-	CASSQDGSSYEQYF	TGTGCCAGCAGCCAAGACGGGAGTTCCTACGAGCAGTACTTC
-	TRBV2	TRBJ2-7	TRBD1	CARGGTGGFEQYF	TGTGCCAGAGGGGGGACAGGGGGTTTCGAGCAGTACTTC